This TCR beta chain was identified in a study of T cell responses to AZD1222 COVID-19 vaccine. Clones were sequenced by immunoSEQ multiplex PCR, and TCRdb holds only the in-frame ones, with some missing. The sample comprises about 100,000 clones, 85% to 90% of which are singletons, and 15% to 20% rests with the top ten. Concerning this clone: Its target is unknown.

With 5 bases clipped from V and 2 bases from J, the junction kept 12 bases outside the gene matches. Germline CDR1 reads SGHRS; CDR2 reads YFSETQ. This CDR3 is 18 amino acids long. Study observations and caveats: Only five or six AZD1222 recipients tested seropositive at baseline. In all cases, repertoires were sampled only after the peak T cell response.

The J gene is TRBJ1-5, the V gene TRBV5-1; 11 nucleotides match TRBD1. Sequencing was performed on peripheral blood, taken on day 0 of AZD1222 vaccination. This TCR derives from an adult in good health. The CDR3 bases are TGCGCCAGCAGACTGGACAGGGGGCGATCCTTACGCAATCAGCCCCAGCATTTT. Residues: CASRLDRGRSLRNQPQHF. The whole variable domain, remainder taken from reference TRBV5-1 and TRBJ1-5, is KAGVTQTPRYLIKTRGQQVTLSCSPISGHRSVSWYQQTPGQGLQFLFEYFSETQRNKGNFPGRFSGRQFSNSRSEMNVSTLELGDSALYLCASRLDRGRSLRNQPQHFGDGTRLSIL.